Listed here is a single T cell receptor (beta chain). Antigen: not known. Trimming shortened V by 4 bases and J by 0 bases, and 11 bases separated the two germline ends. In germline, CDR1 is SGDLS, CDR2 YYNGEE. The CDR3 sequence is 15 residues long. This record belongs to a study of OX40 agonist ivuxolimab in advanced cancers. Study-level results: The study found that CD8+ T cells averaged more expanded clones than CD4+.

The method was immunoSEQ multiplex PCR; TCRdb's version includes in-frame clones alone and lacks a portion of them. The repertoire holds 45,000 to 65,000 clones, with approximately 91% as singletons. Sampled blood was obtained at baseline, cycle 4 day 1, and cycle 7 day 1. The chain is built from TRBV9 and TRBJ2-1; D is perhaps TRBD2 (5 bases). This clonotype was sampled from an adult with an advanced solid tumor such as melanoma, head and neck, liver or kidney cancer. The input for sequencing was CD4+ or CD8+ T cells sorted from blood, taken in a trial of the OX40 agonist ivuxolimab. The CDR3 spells CASSLGLSSYNEQFF. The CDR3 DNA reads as TGTGCCAGCAGCCTCGGACTCAGCTCCTACAATGAGCAGTTCTTC.